This TCR beta chain was captured in a study of T cells in tuberculosis. The study, taken as a whole, reports: Active tuberculosis patients had shorter CDR3-alpha; the beta difference was nonsignificant. Active tuberculosis cases were adults; controls were adolescents. Smaller distances to GMM-specific TCRs suggested their expansion in active tuberculosis.

This CDR3 spans 16 amino acids. The V gene's germline CDR1 is SGHDT and CDR2 YYEEEE. Germline trimming cut 6 bases from V and 1 base from J; bases unmatched to any gene: 12. This table comes from immunoSEQ multiplex PCR, and its TCRdb copy is limited to in-frame clones, with some not included. The sample includes 20,000 to 25,000 clones, about 95% of them seen just once. Comments on this clone: Its antigen is still unknown.

This clonotype was sampled from a donor aged 10-35 years with latent tuberculosis or without tuberculosis infection. The V call is TRBV5-6, the J call TRBJ1-2; the match to TRBD1 covers 7 bases. Sequencing was performed on PBMCs. DNA for the CDR3: TGTGCCAGCACCCGACCGGCAGGACAGGTTAACTATGGCTACACCTTC. The encoded protein is CASTRPAGQVNYGYTF.